This T cell receptor (beta chain) derives from a study of blood T cells in healthy people across ages. To note about this clonotype: Its target is unknown.

With a J-beta primer mix and a sample-barcoded 5' primer, a second PCR ran about 7 to 11 cycles. The study obtained at least 3 million CDR3-containing paired-end reads from every sample. TCRdb re-analysed the 5' RACE reads in MiXCR, keeping a single row per CDR3 protein. In the table there are about 1.6 million distinct CDR3 sequences, approximately 32% of which are singletons. Regarding the study as a whole: Per million T cells, TCR beta diversity dropped about linearly as age rose.

The CDR3 runs 11 residues. The chain recombines TRBV21-1 with TRBJ1-1. TRBV21-1 is labeled a pseudogene. The clonotype originates from a woman aged 25-40 years in good health. The material sequenced was blood. This CDR3 reads CAIPTNTEAFF. CDR3 DNA: TGTGCCATTCCGACGAACACTGAAGCTTTCTTT.